One sample yielded the 11 T cell receptor beta chains listed below, sequenced in a study of blood T cell repertoires in COVID-19. Assay: immunoSEQ multiplex PCR; the TCRdb copy retains only in-frame clones and omits some. The data contain about 230,000 clones, nearly 90% of them seen just once; the ten biggest clones take up 10% to 13%. Sequenced sample: PBMCs or T cells enriched from blood (not recorded which). The origin of the receptors is a man aged 25-45 years who had recovered from COVID-19.

The chain links TRBV27 to TRBJ1-2, with 12 bases lining up with TRBD1. The CDR3 extends over 15 amino acids. V lost 4 bases to trimming and J lost 7 bases; unmatched junction nucleotides: 7. Germline CDR1 reads MNHEY; CDR2 reads SMNVEV (reference sequence). The CDR3 loop is CASSSPGQGASGYTF. For the CDR3, the DNA is TGTGCCAGCAGTTCACCGGGACAGGGGGCTTCTGGCTACACCTTC.

The CDR3 DNA follows: TGTGCCAGTAGCCTCAGGATACCCTACGAGCAGTACTTC. It encodes CASSLRIPYEQYF. The chain has TRBV19 and TRBJ2-7; the D is unclear. Germline lookup yields CDR1 LNHDA and CDR2 SQIVND (reference sequence). Trimming cost V 6 bases and J 2 bases, with 11 bases left between them. The CDR3 consists of 13 residues. Full variable domain (remainder filled in from reference TRBV19 and TRBJ2-7): DGGITQSPKYLFRKEGQNVTLSCEQNLNHDAMYWYRQDPGQGLRLIYYSQIVNDFQKGDIAEGYSVSREKKESFPLTVTSAQKNPTAFYLCASSLRIPYEQYFGPGTRLTVT.

V is TRBV6-1 and J is TRBJ2-7, with D hard to call. CDR1 is MNHNS and CDR2 is SASEGT in the germline V gene. This CDR3 region has 15 residues. V was shortened by 0 bases and J by 4 bases, with 13 bases between the two germline ends. DNA for the CDR3: TGTGCCAGCAGTGAAGCCATTAAGGTCGGGTACGAGCAGTACTTC. Translation: CASSEAIKVGYEQYF.

This chain connects TRBV28 to TRBJ1-2; TRBD1 aligns across 7 bases. The CDR3 consists of 16 residues. In germline, CDR1 is MDHEN, CDR2 SYDVKM. Trimming took 6 bases from V and 4 from J; bases not matched to a gene: 14. CDR3: CASSPGDSGQSYGYTF. The CDR3 DNA reads as TGTGCCAGCAGCCCAGGGGACTCGGGACAGTCCTATGGCTACACCTTC.

This chain links TRBV28 with TRBJ1-6, with D tentatively TRBD1 (6 bases). CDR1 is MDHEN and CDR2 is SYDVKM in the germline V gene. The CDR3 is 12 amino acids. V lost 11 bases, J lost 7 bases, and 12 bases lay in between. The CDR3: CAAGARNSPLHF. The CDR3 bases are TGTGCCGCGGGGGCTCGGAATTCACCCCTCCACTTT.

The chain recombines TRBV27 with TRBJ1-2; TRBD1 might be the D (5 bases). The CDR3 is 15 amino acids. CDR1 is MNHEY, CDR2 SMNVEV, per germline (reference sequence). Trimming removed 5 bases from V and 2 bases from J, with 15 bases in between. In DNA, the CDR3 is TGTGCCAGCAGTACCAGACAGCAGCTCAACTATGGCTACACCTTC. Amino acids: CASSTRQQLNYGYTF.

The rearrangement links TRBV7-3 to TRBJ1-1; 7 bases are shared with TRBD1. There are 13 residues in the CDR3. Trimming at V came to 4 bases and at J to 5 bases, leaving 4 bases not matched to a gene. Germline loops: CDR1 SGHTA, CDR2 FQGTGA. The CDR3 nucleotides read TGTGCCAGCAGCTCAGGGGGTAGGACTGAAGCTTTCTTT. Its translation is CASSSGGRTEAFF.

This chain links TRBV29-1 with TRBJ1-4; no firm D call. Trimming stripped 6 bases from V and 0 bases from J, with 8 bases between. This CDR3 is 13 amino acids long. CDR1 SQVTM and CDR2 ANQGSEA come from the germline V gene. CDR3 loop: CSVRQATNEKLFF. The CDR3 DNA sequence: TGCAGCGTCCGCCAGGCAACTAATGAAAAACTGTTTTTT.

V is TRBV30 and J is TRBJ1-5, with 7 bases aligning to TRBD1. This CDR3 region has 13 residues. J gave up 4 bases and V 5 bases, and 5 bases lay outside the gene matches. Germline V lookup: CDR1 GTSNPN, CDR2 SVGIG (reference sequence). Written as DNA, the CDR3 is TGTGCCTGGGGGACAGTTTTTAATCAGCCCCAGCATTTT. Amino acids: CAWGTVFNQPQHF.

The V call is TRBV7-2, the J call TRBJ1-3; D ambiguous. This CDR3 is 12 amino acids long. Germline CDR1 SGHTA, CDR2 FQGNSA. The V end was cut by 6 bases, the J end by 4 bases, with 7 bases between. The DNA for the CDR3 is TGTGCCAGCAGGGAGGGAGGAAACACCATATATTTT. Its protein product is CASREGGNTIYF. Full variable domain (remainder filled in from reference TRBV7-2 and TRBJ1-3): GAGVSQSPSNKVTEKGKDVELRCDPISGHTALYWYRQSLGQGLEFLIYFQGNSAPDKSGLPSDRFSAERTGGSVSTLTIQRTQQEDSAVYLCASREGGNTIYFGEGSWLTVV.

The chain is built from TRBV30 and TRBJ1-6; D is undetermined. This CDR3 contains 12 residues. The germline V and J ends were trimmed by 4 bases and 7 bases, with 8 bases remaining between them. From germline, CDR1 is GTSNPN and CDR2 SVGIG (reference sequence). DNA of the CDR3: TGTGCCTGGAATCTACAGAATTCACCCCTCCACTTT. As protein: CAWNLQNSPLHF.